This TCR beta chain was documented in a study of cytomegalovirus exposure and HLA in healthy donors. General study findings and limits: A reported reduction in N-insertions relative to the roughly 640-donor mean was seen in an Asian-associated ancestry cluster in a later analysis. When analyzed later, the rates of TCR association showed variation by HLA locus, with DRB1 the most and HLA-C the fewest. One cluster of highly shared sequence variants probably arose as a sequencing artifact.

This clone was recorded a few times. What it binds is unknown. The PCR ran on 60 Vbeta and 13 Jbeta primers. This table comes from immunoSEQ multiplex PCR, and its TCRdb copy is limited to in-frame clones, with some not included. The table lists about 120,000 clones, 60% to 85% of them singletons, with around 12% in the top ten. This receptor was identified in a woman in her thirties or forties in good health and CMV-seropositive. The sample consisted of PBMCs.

CDR3 sequence reads: CASSSHGLAGGSSYNEQFF. The DNA for the CDR3 is TGCGCCAGCAGCTCGCACGGACTAGCGGGGGGGAGCTCCTACAATGAGCAGTTCTTC. The chain is built from TRBV5-1 and TRBJ2-1; 15 positions match TRBD2. This CDR3 is built from 19 residues. Germline trimming cut 3 bases from V and 0 bases from J; bases unmatched to any gene: 7. Looked up from germline, CDR1 is SGHRS and CDR2 is YFSETQ.